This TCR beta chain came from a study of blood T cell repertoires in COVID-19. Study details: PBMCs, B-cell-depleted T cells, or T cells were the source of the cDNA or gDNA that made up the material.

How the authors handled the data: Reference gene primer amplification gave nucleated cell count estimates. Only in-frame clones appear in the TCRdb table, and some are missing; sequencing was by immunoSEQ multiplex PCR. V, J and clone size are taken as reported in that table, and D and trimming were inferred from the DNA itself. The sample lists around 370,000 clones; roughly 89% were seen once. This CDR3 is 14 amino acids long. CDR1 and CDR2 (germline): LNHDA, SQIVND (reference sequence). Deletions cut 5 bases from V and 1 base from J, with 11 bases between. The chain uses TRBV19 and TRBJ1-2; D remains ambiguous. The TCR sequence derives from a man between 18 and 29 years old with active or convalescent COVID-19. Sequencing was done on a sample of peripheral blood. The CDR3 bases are TGTGCCAGTAGTCCCTGGAGCAGTAACTATGGCTACACCTTC. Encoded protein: CASSPWSSNYGYTF.